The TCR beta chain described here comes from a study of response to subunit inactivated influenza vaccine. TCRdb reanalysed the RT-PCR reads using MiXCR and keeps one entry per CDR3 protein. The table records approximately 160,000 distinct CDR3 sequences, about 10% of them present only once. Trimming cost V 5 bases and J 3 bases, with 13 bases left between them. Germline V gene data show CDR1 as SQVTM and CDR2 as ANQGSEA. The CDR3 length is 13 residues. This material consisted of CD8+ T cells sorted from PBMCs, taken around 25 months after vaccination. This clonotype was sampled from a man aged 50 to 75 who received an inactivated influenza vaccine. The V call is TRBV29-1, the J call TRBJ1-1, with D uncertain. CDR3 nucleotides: TGCAGCGTTCAATCCCCCAGAGACACTGAAGCTTTCTTT. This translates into CSVQSPRDTEAFF.